The clone carrying this T cell receptor (beta chain) was detected a few times. Its specificity is not known. The data stem from a study of cytomegalovirus exposure and HLA in healthy donors. Study details: HLA-typed donors were the source of around 77 million unique TCRs held in an early data release.

A multiplex PCR was run with 60 Vbeta primers and 13 Jbeta primers. Assay used: immunoSEQ multiplex PCR; TCRdb lists only in-frame clones, some missing. Counted here are some 65,000 clones, 62% occurring once; the ten biggest clones make up around 2.8%. Notes on the study in general: In a later analysis, HLA-associated TCR beta chains were more clonally expanded than equally common others.

The receptor's source is a man aged 30 to 45 in good health and CMV-seronegative. The sequencing input was PBMCs.

The CDR3 DNA is TGCGCCAGCAGCTTACAGGGGAGGACCTACGAGCAGTACTTC. The encoded protein is CASSLQGRTYEQYF. J is TRBJ2-7 and V is TRBV5-1; tentatively, D is TRBD1 (7 bases). Germline CDR1 SGHRS, CDR2 YFSETQ. V lost 2 bases and J 2 bases, leaving 11 bases between the germline ends. This CDR3 contains 14 residues.